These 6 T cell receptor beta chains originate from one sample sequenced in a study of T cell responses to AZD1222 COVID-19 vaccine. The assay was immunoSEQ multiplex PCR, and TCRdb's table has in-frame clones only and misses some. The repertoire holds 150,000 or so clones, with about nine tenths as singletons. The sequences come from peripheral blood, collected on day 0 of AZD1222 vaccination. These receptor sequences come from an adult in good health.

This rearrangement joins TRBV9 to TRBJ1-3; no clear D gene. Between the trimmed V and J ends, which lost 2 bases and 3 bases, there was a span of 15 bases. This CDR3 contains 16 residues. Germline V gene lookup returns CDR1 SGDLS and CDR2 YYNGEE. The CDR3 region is CASSVTDVGGGNTIYF. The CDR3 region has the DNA TGTGCCAGCAGCGTCACCGACGTAGGAGGTGGAAACACCATATATTTT.

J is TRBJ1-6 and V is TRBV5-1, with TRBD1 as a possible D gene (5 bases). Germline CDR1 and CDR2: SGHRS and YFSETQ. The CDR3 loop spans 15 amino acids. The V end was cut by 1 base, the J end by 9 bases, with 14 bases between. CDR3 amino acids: CASSLTFEGPSPLHF. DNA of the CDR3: TGCGCCAGCAGCTTGACATTTGAGGGACCTTCACCCCTCCACTTT.

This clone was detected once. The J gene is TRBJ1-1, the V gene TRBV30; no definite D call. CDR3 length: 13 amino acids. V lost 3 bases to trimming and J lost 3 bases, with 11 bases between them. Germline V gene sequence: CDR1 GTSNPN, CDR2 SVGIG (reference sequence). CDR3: CAWRLTWDTEAFF. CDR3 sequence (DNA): TGTGCCTGGAGATTAACCTGGGACACTGAAGCTTTCTTT.

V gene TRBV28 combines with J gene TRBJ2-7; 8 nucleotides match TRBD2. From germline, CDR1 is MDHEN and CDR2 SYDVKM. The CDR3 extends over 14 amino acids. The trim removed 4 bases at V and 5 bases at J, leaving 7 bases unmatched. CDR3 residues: CASSSGTRVDEQYF. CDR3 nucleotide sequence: TGTGCCAGCAGTTCCGGGACTAGGGTTGACGAGCAGTACTTC.

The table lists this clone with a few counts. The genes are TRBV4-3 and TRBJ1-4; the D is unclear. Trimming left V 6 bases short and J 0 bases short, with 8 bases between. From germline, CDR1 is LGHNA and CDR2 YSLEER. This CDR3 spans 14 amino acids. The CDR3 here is CASSDEATNEKLFF. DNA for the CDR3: TGCGCCAGCAGTGACGAGGCAACTAATGAAAAACTGTTTTTT.

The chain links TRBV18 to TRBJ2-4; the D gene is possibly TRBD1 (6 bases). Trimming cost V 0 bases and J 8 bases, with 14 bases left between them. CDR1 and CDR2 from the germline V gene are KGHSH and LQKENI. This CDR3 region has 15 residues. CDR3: CASSPPKQGLDIQYF. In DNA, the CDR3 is TGTGCCAGCTCACCACCGAAACAGGGCCTAGACATTCAGTACTTC.